This T cell receptor beta chain appears in the sequencing data of a study of T cells in localized non-small cell lung cancer. Study-wide results and caveats: Clonality of T cells reached its maximum in uninvolved adjacent lung, surpassing tumor.

The CDR3 spans 16 residues. J was trimmed by 4 bases and V by 0 bases; bases with no gene match: 7. Germline lookup yields CDR1 SGHVS and CDR2 FQNEAQ. This clone has more than one count but fewer than ten. Its antigen remains unknown. The assay was immunoSEQ multiplex PCR, and TCRdb's table has in-frame clones only and misses some. The table includes 86,000 or so clones, about 83% detected once. Sequencing used peripheral blood, obtained before any cancer treatment. The rearrangement joins TRBV7-8 to TRBJ2-7, with 9 bases lining up with TRBD2. The sequence was collected from a man aged 40 to 70 with stage I lung adenocarcinoma. The CDR3 sequence is CASSLALAGIPYEQYF. Written as DNA, the CDR3 is TGTGCCAGCAGCTTAGCGCTAGCGGGGATTCCATACGAGCAGTACTTC.